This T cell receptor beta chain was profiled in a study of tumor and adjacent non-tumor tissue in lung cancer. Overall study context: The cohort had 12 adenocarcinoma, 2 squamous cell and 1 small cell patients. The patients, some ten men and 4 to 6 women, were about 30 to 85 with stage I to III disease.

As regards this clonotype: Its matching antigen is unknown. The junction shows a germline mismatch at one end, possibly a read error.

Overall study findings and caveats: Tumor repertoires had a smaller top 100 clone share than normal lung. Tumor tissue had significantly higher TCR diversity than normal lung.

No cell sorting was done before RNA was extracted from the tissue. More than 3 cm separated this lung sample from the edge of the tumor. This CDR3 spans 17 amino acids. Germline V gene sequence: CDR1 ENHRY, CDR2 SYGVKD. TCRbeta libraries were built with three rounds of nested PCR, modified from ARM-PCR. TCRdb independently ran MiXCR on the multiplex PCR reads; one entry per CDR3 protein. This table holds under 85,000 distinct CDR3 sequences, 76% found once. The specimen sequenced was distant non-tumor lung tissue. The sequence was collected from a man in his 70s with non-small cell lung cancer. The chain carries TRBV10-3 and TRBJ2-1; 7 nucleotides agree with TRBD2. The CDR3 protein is CAIRVTSIGSTYNELFF. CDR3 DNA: TGTGCCATCAGGGTGACTAGCATTGGGTCCACCTACAATGAGCTGTTCTTC.